The entry that follows covers one T cell receptor beta chain sequence. CDR3 length equals 16 residues. Between the trimmed V and J ends, which lost 0 bases and 3 bases, there was a span of 17 bases. CDR1 is DFQATT and CDR2 is SNEGSKA in the germline V gene (reference sequence). The data stem from a study of early T cells in non-severe SARS-CoV-2 infection. Each CDR3 protein gets one entry after TCRdb re-called the 5' RACE reads with MiXCR. The sample contains under 85,000 distinct CDR3 sequences, approximately 15% of which appear only once. This rearrangement joins TRBV20-1 to TRBJ1-2; D call uncertain. This clonotype was obtained from an adult who was a healthcare worker with PCR-confirmed SARS-CoV-2 infection or an uninfected control (not recorded which). The sequenced sample was whole blood, obtained at baseline. This CDR3 reads CSARDLTQSVDYGYTF. In DNA form, the CDR3 reads TGCAGTGCTAGAGACTTGACACAGAGCGTCGACTATGGCTACACCTTC.